The clone carrying this T cell receptor (beta chain) has at least ten counts. The antigen is not known. A quantitative 5'-RACE method, one with molecular barcodes, was used to make TCR beta libraries. TCRdb recomputed calls from the 5' RACE reads with MiXCR, one row per CDR3 protein. The sample holds under 10,000 distinct CDR3 sequences; under 5% are singletons and the top ten take less than 11%. The data derive from a study of CD8 T cells in ankylosing spondylitis. Study results and limitations: Disease-linked clones were reportedly significantly enriched in matched ankylosing spondylitis synovial fluid.

Per the germline V gene, CDR1 is SGDLS and CDR2 is YYNGEE. The CDR3 is 11 residues long. V was cut by 7 bases and J by 2 bases, with 7 bases left in between. V is TRBV9 and J is TRBJ2-7; D is unclear. Material for sequencing was blood, either unsorted or a sorted T cell fraction (not recorded which). The sequence was obtained from a female donor with ankylosing spondylitis or in good health (not recorded which). Written as DNA, the CDR3 is TGTGCCAGCGGAACTACCTACGAGCAGTACTTC. It codes for CASGTTYEQYF.